Listed below are T cell receptor beta chains from one sample, sequenced in a study of cytomegalovirus exposure and HLA in healthy donors. The assay was immunoSEQ multiplex PCR, and TCRdb's table has in-frame clones only and misses some. The top ten hold more than 4% of the sample, which has over 100,000 clones, 87% seen once. The specimen was PBMCs. The source is a woman aged 25 to 39 in good health and CMV-seronegative. The CDR3 runs from the conserved cysteine through the conserved F or W. D genes are given only for firm matches. Clone size appears in some rows only: once, few, many, or a class for an expanded clone.

>14|TRBD1|TRBJ2-7|TRBV5-4|NA
TGTGCCAGCAGCCACGGGACAGGGGGATACGAGCAGTACTTC
CASSHGTGGYEQYF
>16|TRBD1|TRBJ2-5|TRBV5-4|few
TGCGCCAGCAGCCAAAGGGACAGGGGGCGCGGGGAGACCCAGTACTTC
CASSQRDRGRGETQYF
>16|TRBD1|TRBJ1-1|TRBV9|NA
TGTGCCAGCAGCGTAGGGACAGGGGCTTCAAACACTGAAGCTTTCTTT
CASSVGTGASNTEAFF
>16|TRBD1|TRBJ1-5|TRBV2|NA
TGTGCCAGCAGTTTACAGGGGGTGTATAGCAATCAGCCCCAGCATTTT
CASSLQGVYSNQPQHF
>14|NA|TRBJ1-4|TRBV5-6|NA
TGTGCCAGCAGCTTAGGGGTCTGGAGTGAAAAACTGTTTTTT
CASSLGVWSEKLFF
>15|NA|TRBJ1-5|TRBV5-6|NA
TGTGCCAGCAGCTTGGGAGCGGGGGCGAGGCAGCCCCAGCATTTT
CASSLGAGARQPQHF
>16|NA|TRBJ1-2|TRBV28|NA
TGTGCCAGCACCCCCAGCCAGGGATTAGCTAACTATGGCTACACCTTC
CASTPSQGLANYGYTF
>16|NA|TRBJ2-7|TRBV11-2|once
TGTGCCAGCAGCCCGATCAGGAGGCAGGGGACGTACGAGCAGTACTTC
CASSPIRRQGTYEQYF
>15|TRBD2|TRBJ2-1|TRBV28|NA
TGTGCCAGCATGGGGAGCGGGAACTCCTACAATGAGCAGTTCTTC
CASMGSGNSYNEQFF
>13|NA|TRBJ1-5|TRBV7-2|NA
TGTGCCAGCAGCTTAGCGGAGTACCAGCCCCAGCATTTT
CASSLAEYQPQHF
>13|NA|TRBJ2-2|TRBV5-4|NA
TGTGCCAGCAGCCCGTGGGGCCCCGGGGAGCTGTTTTTT
CASSPWGPGELFF
>15|TRBD1|TRBJ1-6|TRBV28|NA
TGTGCCAGCAGTTTAAGGGACAGGGACGCTTCACCCCTCCACTTT
CASSLRDRDASPLHF
>12|TRBD1|TRBJ1-1|TRBV6-6|NA
TGTGCCAGCAGTTTTGGGGGGACAGAGGGTTTCTTT
CASSFGGTEGFF
>16|NA|TRBJ2-1|TRBV27|NA
TGTGCCAGCAGTCCAAGCGGATCCAGCTCCTACAATGAGCAGTTCTTC
CASSPSGSSSYNEQFF
>18|NA|TRBJ2-7|TRBV27|NA
TGTGCCAGCAGTTTAACGGTTCAGAGGACAGTAAAATCCTACGAGCAGTACTTC
CASSLTVQRTVKSYEQYF
>17|TRBD2|TRBJ2-3|TRBV5-6|NA
TGTGCCAGCAGCCTTTGGGTAGCGGGAGGACGGACAGATACGCAGTATTTT
CASSLWVAGGRTDTQYF
>16|NA|TRBJ1-6|TRBV5-1|NA
TGCGCCAGCAGCTTGGCCTGGGGAGGGAAGAATTCACCCCTCCACTTT
CASSLAWGGKNSPLHF
>12|NA|TRBJ1-5|TRBV28|NA
TGTGCCAGCACCTTACCCGGTCAGCCCCAGCATTTT
CASTLPGQPQHF
>14|NA|TRBJ2-3|TRBV2|NA
TGTGCCAGCCGCACCCGAGGGGGGGCAGATACGCAGTATTTT
CASRTRGGADTQYF
>12|NA|TRBJ1-6|TRBV6-5|NA
TGTGCCATCGGAATCGGGGGTTCACCCCTCCACTTT
CAIGIGGSPLHF
>16|TRBD2|TRBJ2-3|TRBV9|NA
TGTGCCAGCAGCTTGCCTAGCGGGGGGGTCACAGATACGCAGTATTTT
CASSLPSGGVTDTQYF
>16|TRBD2|TRBJ2-1|TRBV10-3|NA
TGTGCCATCAGTGAGTCTTTAACGGGAGGGCCTAATGAGCAGTTCTTC
CAISESLTGGPNEQFF
>22|NA|TRBJ1-5|TRBV23-1|NA
TGCGCCAGCAGTCAAGGCCCCAATCCGACCATGACTGATATAGATTCCAATCAGCCCCAGCATTTT
CASSQGPNPTMTDIDSNQPQHF
>13|NA|TRBJ2-7|TRBV21-1|NA
TGTGCCAGCAGCAAAGTGGCTTTGCACGAGCAGTACTTC
CASSKVALHEQYF
>17|NA|TRBJ1-2|TRBV5-1|NA
TGCGCCAGCAGCTCCAACCTCCGGGACACAGAGAACTATGGCTACACCTTC
CASSSNLRDTENYGYTF
>14|NA|TRBJ1-5|TRBV9|NA
TGTGCCAGCAGCCCGGGGGGGGTGAATCAGCCCCAGCATTTT
CASSPGGVNQPQHF
>16|TRBD1|TRBJ1-1|TRBV7-9|NA
TGTGCCAGCAGCTTAGCAGCCACAGGGGCGAACACTGAAGCTTTCTTT
CASSLAATGANTEAFF
>13|NA|TRBJ1-1|TRBV30|NA
TGTGCCTGGAGTATTCAGGGATACACTGAAGCTTTCTTT
CAWSIQGYTEAFF
>14|TRBD1|TRBJ1-5|TRBV15|NA
TGTGCCACGGCTCTGGGACAGGGCAATCAGCCCCAGCATTTT
CATALGQGNQPQHF